Below are 26 T cell receptor beta chains sequenced from a single sample in a study of CD8 T cells in Susac syndrome. When the RNA was reverse transcribed, random hexamers were used with an input of about 0.45 to 1 ug. TCRdb re-analysed the immunoSEQ multiplex PCR reads in MiXCR, keeping a single row per CDR3 protein. The table shows approximately 220,000 distinct CDR3 sequences, with 85% to 95% occurring only once. Sequenced sample: CD4+ T cells from PBMCs. The source of these receptors is a human donor with multiple sclerosis.

J is TRBJ2-6 and V is TRBV15; D remains unclear. The germline gives CDR1 LNHNV, CDR2 YYDKDF (reference sequence). CDR3 length equals 15 residues. Trimming took off 1 base at V and 0 bases at J, with 4 bases between the two ends. CDR3 bases: TGTGCCACCAGCAGAGTACCCTCTGGGGCCAACGTCCTGACTTTC. Translation: CATSRVPSGANVLTF.

The chain uses TRBV6-6 and TRBJ1-5; weak D call: TRBD1 (5 bases). Germline lookup yields CDR1 MNHNY and CDR2 SVGAGI (reference sequence). The CDR3 runs 14 residues. V shed 5 bases and J shed 2 bases, with 10 bases lying between them. This CDR3 is CASSHEGGNQPQHF. Written as DNA, the CDR3 is TGTGCCAGCAGTCATGAAGGGGGCAATCAGCCCCAGCATTTT.

This chain uses TRBV7-2 with TRBJ2-5, with D perhaps matching TRBD1 (5 bases). The CDR3 totals 14 residues. Germline V CDR1 and CDR2: SGHTA, FQGNSA. V lost 5 bases, J lost 2 bases, and 12 bases lay in between. The CDR3 loop reads CASSPRQRQETQYF. CDR3 nucleotide sequence: TGTGCCAGCAGCCCGAGACAGAGACAAGAGACCCAGTACTTC.

CDR3 in amino acids: CASGLTDARANVLTF. CDR3 nucleotide sequence: TGTGCCAGCGGGCTCACAGACGCCAGGGCCAACGTCCTGACTTTC. V and J are TRBV7-9 and TRBJ2-6; D remains unclear. The CDR3 covers 15 residues. Trimming pared 8 bases from V and 5 bases from J, leaving 16 bases between. Germline V gene sequence: CDR1 SEHNR, CDR2 FQNEAQ (reference sequence).

In this sample, this clonotype turned up once. The chain uses TRBV6-1 and TRBJ2-7; possible D gene TRBD2, 7 bases. This CDR3 comprises 14 residues. Per the germline V gene, CDR1 is MNHNS and CDR2 is SASEGT. V was trimmed by 4 bases and J by 5 bases, leaving 15 bases between them. This CDR3 is CASSGGWGGDEQYV. CDR3 nucleotide sequence: TGTGCCAGCAGTGGGGGTTGGGGGGGCGACGAGCAGTACGTC.

CDR3 region: CASSYGTGYYEQYF. The CDR3 region has the DNA TGTGCCAGCAGTTACGGGACAGGGTACTACGAGCAGTACTTC. The V call is TRBV6-6, the J call TRBJ2-7; 9 bases fit TRBD1. Germline V gene data show CDR1 as MNHNY and CDR2 as SVGAGI (reference sequence). This CDR3 spans 14 amino acids. The ends lost 2 bases at V and 3 bases at J; junction bases unmatched: 2.

The chain recombines TRBV12-3 or TRBV12-4 with TRBJ2-7; D remains ambiguous. Trimming took off 6 bases at V and 4 bases at J, with 7 bases between the two ends. CDR3 length: 11 residues. This chain's CDR3 is CASSMGYEQYV. For the CDR3, the DNA is TGTGCCAGCAGCATGGGGTACGAGCAGTACGTC.

The CDR3 here is CSVRTSGRSDTQYF. The CDR3, as DNA: TGCAGCGTCAGGACTAGCGGGCGCTCAGATACGCAGTATTTT. This chain joins TRBV29-1 and TRBJ2-3; 11 bases match TRBD2. CDR1 is SQVTM, CDR2 ANQGSEA, per germline. The ends lost 6 bases at V and 4 bases at J; junction bases unmatched: 6. The CDR3 spans 14 residues.

The CDR3 loop reads CASSLALQGQETQYF. CDR3 DNA: TGTGCCAGCAGCTTAGCGCTACAGGGACAAGAGACCCAGTACTTC. The chain uses TRBV7-2 and TRBJ2-5; a weak D match, TRBD1 (6 bases). CDR1 is SGHTA, CDR2 FQGNSA, per germline. The CDR3 loop spans 15 amino acids. V was cut by 0 bases and J by 2 bases, with 10 bases left in between.

The chain links TRBV29-1 to TRBJ2-1; D unresolved. CDR1 and CDR2 (germline): SQVTM, ANQGSEA. The CDR3 has 10 amino acids. V gave up 1 base and J gave up 10 bases, with 5 bases separating them. CDR3: CSVEVVEQFF. CDR3 nucleotide sequence: TGCAGCGTTGAAGTCGTAGAGCAGTTCTTC.

This chain uses TRBV9 with TRBJ2-3; no clear D. Germline CDR1 reads SGDLS; CDR2 reads YYNGEE. The CDR3 consists of 12 residues. The V gene lost 0 bases and the J gene lost 6 bases, with 5 bases spanning the gap. This CDR3 reads CASSVGWDTQYF. CDR3 nucleotide sequence: TGTGCCAGCAGCGTAGGCTGGGATACGCAGTATTTT.

V and J are TRBV29-1 and TRBJ2-2; D gene ambiguous. Germline V CDR1 and CDR2: SQVTM, ANQGSEA. The CDR3 spans 15 residues. Trimming took off 6 bases at V and 3 bases at J, with 17 bases between the two ends. CDR3 nucleotides: TGCAGCGTGTGGAGTTCCCCGGGCGACACCGGGGAGCTGTTTTTT. Protein product: CSVWSSPGDTGELFF.

The CDR3 is CASSRGTTDNEQFF. CDR3 coding DNA: TGTGCCAGCAGCCGGGGGACCACTGACAATGAGCAGTTCTTC. J is TRBJ2-1 and V is TRBV27; possible D gene TRBD2, 6 bases. Trimming cost V 6 bases and J 5 bases, with 14 bases left between them. CDR3 length equals 14 residues. Germline V lookup: CDR1 MNHEY, CDR2 SMNVEV (reference sequence).

V usage is TRBV29-1 and J usage is TRBJ2-1; 7 nucleotides match TRBD2. CDR3 length: 13 residues. V shed 3 bases, J shed 3 bases, and the junction held 2 bases outside the gene matches. Germline-derived CDR1 and CDR2 are SQVTM and ANQGSEA. The CDR3 nucleotides are TGCAGCGTTGAGCGGGGGAGCTACAATGAGCAGTTCTTC. Translation: CSVERGSYNEQFF.

This chain links TRBV20-1 with TRBJ2-3; no reliable D call. This CDR3 contains 11 residues. The germline gives CDR1 DFQATT, CDR2 SNEGSKA (reference sequence). Trimming took off 1 base at V and 6 bases at J, with 5 bases between the two ends. The CDR3 loop reads CSARARDTQYF. The CDR3 nucleotides read TGCAGTGCTAGAGCGCGGGATACGCAGTATTTT.

This clonotype was seen only once. The chain has TRBV5-4 and TRBJ2-1; 16 nucleotides match TRBD2. Germline CDR1 is SGHNT and CDR2 is YYREEE (reference sequence). The V segment lost 3 bases and the J segment 4 bases; nucleotides outside the gene matches: 4. The CDR3 contains 17 residues. The CDR3 nucleotides are TGTGCCAGCAGCTCGGGGACTAGCGGGGGGGAATACAATGAGCAGTTCTTC. Translated, it gives CASSSGTSGGEYNEQFF.

V is TRBV29-1 and J is TRBJ1-1; no reliable D call. The V end lost 2 bases, the J end lost 11 bases, and 6 bases lay between the germline ends. This CDR3 spans 9 amino acids. Germline V lookup: CDR1 SQVTM, CDR2 ANQGSEA. CDR3 bases: TGCAGCGTTGAACCAGAGGCTTTCTTT. Protein sequence: CSVEPEAFF.

This chain links TRBV7-9 with TRBJ1-5; D perhaps matches TRBD1 (5 bases). This CDR3 is built from 14 residues. Germline CDR1 is SEHNR and CDR2 is FQNEAQ (reference sequence). V gave up 8 bases and J gave up 1 base, with 12 bases separating them. CDR3 DNA: TGTGCCAGCCAGTCCGGGGCGAGCAATCAGCCCCAGCATTTT. This encodes CASQSGASNQPQHF.

This chain joins TRBV7-8 and TRBJ2-7, with 10 nucleotides matching TRBD1. The CDR3 extends over 14 amino acids. CDR1 and CDR2 from the germline V gene are SGHVS and FQNEAQ. The V and J ends lost 3 bases and 2 bases, in that order; junction bases with no gene match: 1. CDR3 amino acids: CASSLDRGTYEQYV. The CDR3 bases are TGTGCCAGCAGCTTGGACAGGGGGACCTACGAGCAGTACGTC.

This clonotype was detected only once. The chain recombines TRBV6-2 or TRBV6-3 with TRBJ1-3; D not resolved. The V and J ends lost 8 bases and 0 bases respectively, with 11 bases between them. This CDR3 spans 14 amino acids. Germline V gene data show CDR1 as MNHEY and CDR2 as SVGEGT. The CDR3 nucleotides are TGTGCCAGCCGTCTTCCCGGCTCTGGAAACACCATATATTTT. Translation gives CASRLPGSGNTIYF.

The rearrangement links TRBV7-9 to TRBJ1-6; maybe TRBD1 (6 bases). The V gene lost 3 bases and the J gene lost 6 bases, with 9 bases spanning the gap. The CDR3 runs to 14 residues. CDR1 and CDR2 from the germline V gene are SEHNR and FQNEAQ (reference sequence). The CDR3 region has the DNA TGTGCCAGCAGCTTCACAGGGTTTAATTCACCCCTCCACTTT. Translating gives CASSFTGFNSPLHF.

The rearrangement joins TRBV3-1 to TRBJ1-6; D is possibly TRBD1 (5 bases). V dropped 4 bases and J dropped 7 bases, with 17 bases sitting between them. This CDR3 has 16 amino acids. From germline, CDR1 is LGHDT and CDR2 YNNKEL (reference sequence). Here the CDR3 DNA reads TGTGCCAGCAGCCTTAGGGTGGGGGGGACGAATTCACCCCTCCACTTT. It yields the protein CASSLRVGGTNSPLHF. The whole variable domain, filled in from reference TRBV3-1 and TRBJ1-6, reads DTAVSQTPKYLVTQMGNDKSIKCEQNLGHDTMYWYKQDSKKFLKIMFSYNNKELIINETVPNRFSPKSPDKAHLNLHINSLELGDSAVYFCASSLRVGGTNSPLHFGNGTRLTVT.

This chain connects TRBV3-1 to TRBJ2-5; tentative D call: TRBD2 (6 bases). This CDR3 has 15 amino acids. Per the germline V gene, CDR1 is LGHDT and CDR2 is YNNKEL (reference sequence). Trimming removed 3 bases at V and 3 bases at J, with 14 bases between. In DNA, the CDR3 is TGTGCCAGCAGCCACAGAGGGACGGGGGAAGAGACCCAGTACTTC. Translation gives CASSHRGTGEETQYF.

This chain uses TRBV5-1 with TRBJ2-1; tentative D call: TRBD1 (6 bases). V was shortened by 0 bases and J by 1 base, with 8 bases between the two germline ends. CDR1 is SGHRS, CDR2 YFSETQ, per germline. The CDR3 is 15 amino acids. The CDR3: CASSLGQGSYNEQFF. In DNA, the CDR3 is TGCGCCAGCAGCTTGGGGCAGGGGTCCTACAATGAGCAGTTCTTC.

The J gene is TRBJ1-2, the V gene TRBV4-1; D might be TRBD1 (6 bases). Germline V gene data show CDR1 as MGHRA and CDR2 as YSYEKL. V was shortened by 3 bases and J by 2 bases, with 13 bases between the two germline ends. This CDR3 is built from 15 residues. CDR3 coding DNA: TGCGCCAGCAGCCAGACAGGTCCGACGAACTATGGCTACACCTTC. It codes for CASSQTGPTNYGYTF.

V gene TRBV6-5 combines with J gene TRBJ1-4; the D is unclear. V was cut by 5 bases and J by 3 bases, with 13 bases left in between. The CDR3 has 15 residues. Germline loops: CDR1 MNHEY, CDR2 SVGAGI. The CDR3 bases are TGTGCCAGCAGTAGGGATACAAGGTCTAATGAAAAACTGTTTTTT. Residues: CASSRDTRSNEKLFF.